These 27 T cell receptor beta chains came from one sample sequenced in a study of cytomegalovirus exposure and HLA in healthy donors. The primer mix had 60 Vbeta and 13 Jbeta primers. Some clones are missing from TCRdb's copy, which holds only in-frame ones; the method was immunoSEQ multiplex PCR. The sample yields about 140,000 clones, over 70% seen once. Sequenced input: PBMCs. These receptors all come from a woman between 40 and 50 years old in good health and CMV-seronegative.

This chain links TRBV7-9 with TRBJ2-3, with 7 bases lining up with TRBD1. This CDR3 has 16 amino acids. Germline CDR1 is SEHNR and CDR2 is FQNEAQ (reference sequence). V dropped 3 bases and J dropped 5; count of bases not matched to a gene: 11. The CDR3 region is CASSLLGTELGDTQYF. The DNA of the CDR3 is TGTGCCAGCAGCTTGTTAGGGACAGAGCTGGGAGATACGCAGTATTTT.

The rearrangement links TRBV19 to TRBJ1-3; D gene unclear. CDR3 size: 13 residues. Germline loops: CDR1 LNHDA, CDR2 SQIVND (reference sequence). Trimming removed 7 bases at V and 7 bases at J, with 14 bases between. CDR3 in DNA: TGTGCCAGTACTGGCAGGTCAAGGAACACCATATATTTT. It codes for CASTGRSRNTIYF.

In its sample, this clone was seen a few times. The V gene is TRBV10-3, the J gene TRBJ2-2; tentative D call: TRBD1 (6 bases). Looked up from germline, CDR1 is ENHRY and CDR2 is SYGVKD. This CDR3 is 22 amino acids long. The V and J ends lost 0 bases and 0 bases respectively, with 26 bases between them. The CDR3 nucleotides read TGTGCCATCAGTGAGTCCCCCCCCAGGGGCCTAATTATTAACCCGAACACCGGGGAGCTGTTTTTT. Its protein is CAISESPPRGLIINPNTGELFF.

The gene calls are TRBV11-3 and TRBJ1-3; weak D call: TRBD1 (5 bases). The CDR3 consists of 14 residues. V lost 5 bases and J 4 bases, leaving 12 bases between the germline ends. CDR1 SGHNT and CDR2 YENEEA come from the germline V gene. CDR3 protein: CASSRDSPGNTIYF. CDR3 nucleotide sequence: TGTGCCAGCAGCCGCGACAGTCCCGGAAACACCATATATTTT.

The gene calls are TRBV27 and TRBJ1-4, with 11 bases matching TRBD1. With 5 bases clipped from V and 2 bases from J, the junction kept 7 bases outside the gene matches. The germline CDR1 and CDR2 sequences are MNHEY and SMNVEV (reference sequence). The length of the CDR3 is 17 residues. In nucleotides, the CDR3 is TGTGCCAGCAGTACACGGGACAGGGGGATCACTAATGAAAAACTGTTTTTT. It specifies CASSTRDRGITNEKLFF.

This clone was seen more than once but under ten times. V gene TRBV19 combines with J gene TRBJ1-6, with 7 bases aligning to TRBD1. Germline V gene lookup returns CDR1 LNHDA and CDR2 SQIVND (reference sequence). V was pared by 6 bases and J by 7 bases, with 3 bases of the junction left unmatched. The CDR3 is 13 amino acids. The CDR3 region has the DNA TGTGCCAGTAGGGACAGGACCAATTCACCCCTCCACTTT. Its translation is CASRDRTNSPLHF. The entire variable domain, with the rest obtained from reference TRBV19 and TRBJ1-6, is as follows: DGGITQSPKYLFRKEGQNVTLSCEQNLNHDAMYWYRQDPGQGLRLIYYSQIVNDFQKGDIAEGYSVSREKKESFPLTVTSAQKNPTAFYLCASRDRTNSPLHFGNGTRLTVT.

The chain carries TRBV7-2 and TRBJ2-1; a weak D match, TRBD1 (5 bases). V gave up 3 bases and J gave up 8 bases, with 17 bases separating them. From germline, CDR1 is SGHTA and CDR2 FQGNSA. The CDR3 runs 15 residues. Here the CDR3 reads CASSFGSGLLDEQFF. The CDR3 region has the DNA TGTGCCAGCAGCTTTGGGTCAGGGCTCTTGGATGAGCAGTTCTTC.

V gene TRBV28 combines with J gene TRBJ2-7; D might be TRBD2 (6 bases). V lost 6 bases, J lost 3 bases, and 15 bases lay in between. The CDR3 totals 14 residues. Germline V gives CDR1 MDHEN, CDR2 SYDVKM. As DNA, the CDR3 is TGTGCCAGCAGGTTCTCTGGGGGGAACTACGAGCAGTACTTC. Translated: CASRFSGGNYEQYF.

V and J are TRBV2 and TRBJ2-5; TRBD1 aligns across 8 bases. CDR3 length: 15 amino acids. Germline V gene lookup returns CDR1 SNHLY and CDR2 FYNNEI. The V and J ends lost 6 bases and 3 bases, in that order; junction bases with no gene match: 9. CDR3 region: CASSVLTGGKETQYF. For the CDR3, the DNA is TGTGCCAGCAGCGTGCTAACAGGGGGGAAAGAGACCCAGTACTTC.

Here the CDR3 DNA reads TGTGCCAGCAGCCGGACAGGGCGTAACTATGGCTACACCTTC. Amino acids: CASSRTGRNYGYTF. This sequence joins TRBV28 and TRBJ1-2; 8 positions match TRBD1. Unmatched junction bases numbered 4, after V lost 6 bases and J lost 1 base. Germline V gene sequence: CDR1 MDHEN, CDR2 SYDVKM. The CDR3 sequence is 14 residues long.

The V gene is TRBV2, the J gene TRBJ1-5, with D unresolved. V lost 0 bases and J lost 9, with 9 bases in between. The CDR3 has 13 amino acids. The germline CDR1 and CDR2 sequences are SNHLY and FYNNEI. The CDR3 DNA follows: TGTGCCAGCAGTGAAGCATTGCCGCGGCCCCAGCATTTT. Translating gives CASSEALPRPQHF.

This clone was recorded a few times. The V gene is TRBV19, the J gene TRBJ2-7; D might be TRBD1 (6 bases). Germline V gene lookup returns CDR1 LNHDA and CDR2 SQIVND (reference sequence). V shed 1 base and J shed 2 bases, with 9 bases lying between them. The CDR3 length is 14 residues. CDR3 sequence reads: CASSIGTAAYEQYF. Written as DNA, the CDR3 is TGTGCCAGTAGTATAGGGACAGCCGCCTACGAGCAGTACTTC.

This clone was counted between two and nine times. This rearrangement joins TRBV6-6 to TRBJ2-1; 8 positions agree with TRBD2. The trim removed 7 bases at V and 0 bases at J, leaving 2 bases unmatched. This CDR3 has 14 residues. Germline V gene sequence: CDR1 MNHNY, CDR2 SVGAGI (reference sequence). Here the CDR3 reads CASKGLDSYNEQFF. The CDR3 coding sequence is TGTGCCAGCAAGGGACTAGACTCCTACAATGAGCAGTTCTTC.

V and J are TRBV9 and TRBJ2-3, with 10 positions matching TRBD2. The CDR3 runs to 15 residues. Trimming cost V 0 bases and J 4 bases; bases outside gene matches: 2. Germline CDR1 and CDR2: SGDLS and YYNGEE. The DNA for the CDR3 is TGTGCCAGCAGCGTAGGACTAGCGGGCGCAGATACGCAGTATTTT. This codes for CASSVGLAGADTQYF.

This sequence joins TRBV7-2 and TRBJ2-7; TRBD2 aligns across 10 bases. The CDR3 runs 17 residues. The junction had 6 bases not matched to a gene; V was cut back by 0 bases and J by 1 base. Germline V gene data show CDR1 as SGHTA and CDR2 as FQGNSA. CDR3 in amino acids: CASSLASSGRGSYEQYF. The DNA of the CDR3 is TGTGCCAGCAGCTTAGCCTCTAGCGGGAGAGGGTCCTACGAGCAGTACTTC.

This chain uses TRBV28 with TRBJ1-1; D is possibly TRBD1 (5 bases). Trimming stripped 5 bases from V and 4 bases from J, with 14 bases between. The CDR3 spans 14 residues. CDR1 and CDR2 (germline): MDHEN, SYDVKM. The CDR3, as DNA: TGTGCCAGCAGTACCTCAGGGTTGGGCACTGAAGCTTTCTTT. Its protein is CASSTSGLGTEAFF.

The gene calls are TRBV10-3 and TRBJ2-3, with a possible D match to TRBD1 (6 bases). Trimming took off 8 bases at V and 4 bases at J, with 16 bases between the two ends. This CDR3 is 14 amino acids long. Germline loops: CDR1 ENHRY, CDR2 SYGVKD. CDR3 loop: CAISDSLLADTQYF. The CDR3 DNA is TGTGCCATCTCGGACAGCCTGCTTGCAGATACGCAGTATTTT.

The J gene is TRBJ2-1, the V gene TRBV13; 8 bases align to TRBD2. V trimming: 8 bases; J trimming: 10 bases; junction bases outside the gene matches: 16. This CDR3 has 15 residues. CDR1 and CDR2 (germline): PRHDT, FYEKMQ (reference sequence). The chain's CDR3 is CASGSLAEGGREQFF. The CDR3, as DNA: TGTGCCAGCGGGTCACTAGCGGAAGGGGGGAGGGAGCAGTTCTTC.

This sequence joins TRBV29-1 and TRBJ2-1; D ambiguous. V lost 7 bases to trimming and J lost 0 bases, with 10 bases between them. CDR1 and CDR2 (germline): SQVTM, ANQGSEA. The CDR3 runs 13 residues. CDR3 protein: CSGLEDSYNEQFF. CDR3 DNA: TGCAGCGGTTTAGAGGACTCCTACAATGAGCAGTTCTTC.

The chain recombines TRBV5-1 with TRBJ2-2, with 11 bases lining up with TRBD1. This CDR3 spans 17 amino acids. V was pared by 2 bases and J by 6 bases, with 9 bases of the junction left unmatched. Germline CDR1 is SGHRS and CDR2 is YFSETQ. CDR3 in DNA: TGCGCCAGCAGCTTTAATTTCGGGACAGGGGGATCCGGGGAGCTGTTTTTT. It translates to CASSFNFGTGGSGELFF.

V and J are TRBV6-6 and TRBJ1-2; no clear D gene. CDR3 length equals 15 residues. V was cut by 0 bases and J by 1 base, with 9 bases left in between. In germline, CDR1 is MNHNY, CDR2 SVGAGI (reference sequence). CDR3 nucleotides: TGTGCCAGCAGTTACTCTGGCGGTAGTAACTATGGCTACACCTTC. It yields the protein CASSYSGGSNYGYTF.

The chain has TRBV18 and TRBJ1-5; D unresolved. The V end lost 6 bases, the J end lost 4 bases, and 10 bases lay between the germline ends. Germline V CDR1 and CDR2: KGHSH, LQKENI. The CDR3 has 13 amino acids. The DNA of the CDR3 is TGTGCCAGCTCGGTGATACGGAATCAGCCCCAGCATTTT. Protein product: CASSVIRNQPQHF.

This chain uses TRBV5-6 with TRBJ1-6; no clear D gene. The CDR3 has 13 amino acids. In germline, CDR1 is SGHDT, CDR2 YYEEEE. V lost 4 bases, J lost 10 bases, and 12 bases lay in between. CDR3 sequence reads: CASSINPGSPLHF. CDR3 nucleotides: TGTGCCAGCAGCATTAATCCGGGGTCACCCCTCCACTTT. Complete variable domain (other parts from reference TRBV5-6 and TRBJ1-6): DAGVTQSPTHLIKTRGQQVTLRCSPKSGHDTVSWYQQALGQGPQFIFQYYEEEERQRGNFPDRFSGHQFPNYSSELNVNALLLGDSALYLCASSINPGSPLHFGNGTRLTVT.

In this sample, this clone turned up once. The gene calls are TRBV2 and TRBJ1-5; D possibly corresponds to TRBD1 (5 bases). There are 14 residues in the CDR3. V was clipped by 5 bases and J by 6 bases, with 14 bases between them. Germline V gene lookup returns CDR1 SNHLY and CDR2 FYNNEI. CDR3: CASSFPGWAQPQHF. The CDR3 nucleotides read TGTGCCAGCAGTTTTCCAGGGTGGGCTCAGCCCCAGCATTTT.

The rearrangement links TRBV3-2 to TRBJ1-5; TRBD1 reflects the table's D call only, with no check against the DNA. TRBV3-2 is flagged as a pseudogene. The CDR3 consists of 9 residues. In DNA form, the CDR3 reads TGTGCCGTTACAGCCGCCCAGCATTTT. Its protein is CAVTAAQHF.

The CDR3 sequence: CATSPGQGSGYEQYF. DNA of the CDR3: TGTGCCACCAGTCCGGGACAGGGATCTGGTTACGAGCAGTACTTC. The chain employs TRBV15 and TRBJ2-7; TRBD1 matches at 9 bases. CDR1 and CDR2 from the germline V gene are LNHNV and YYDKDF (reference sequence). The CDR3 extends over 15 amino acids. Trimming took 6 bases from V and 4 from J; bases not matched to a gene: 10.

The chain links TRBV29-1 to TRBJ2-2, with 8 bases aligning to TRBD1. This CDR3 spans 13 amino acids. The V and J ends lost 7 bases and 2 bases, in that order; junction bases with no gene match: 3. Germline loops: CDR1 SQVTM, CDR2 ANQGSEA. CDR3 sequence reads: CSGDRGNTGELFF. The CDR3 coding sequence is TGCAGCGGAGACAGGGGAAACACCGGGGAGCTGTTTTTT.